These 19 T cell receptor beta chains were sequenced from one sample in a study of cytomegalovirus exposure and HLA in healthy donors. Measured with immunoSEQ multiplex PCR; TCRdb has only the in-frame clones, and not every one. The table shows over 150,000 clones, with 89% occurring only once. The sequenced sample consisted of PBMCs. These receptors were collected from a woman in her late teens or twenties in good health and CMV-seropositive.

The CDR3 protein is CASSYNRGSTDTQYF. CDR3 sequence (DNA): TGTGCCAGCAGCTACAACAGGGGTAGCACAGATACGCAGTATTTT. The chain recombines TRBV2 with TRBJ2-3, with 7 bases fitting TRBD1. V shed 6 bases, J shed 0 bases, and the junction held 6 bases outside the gene matches. Germline CDR1 is SNHLY and CDR2 is FYNNEI. The CDR3 extends over 15 amino acids.

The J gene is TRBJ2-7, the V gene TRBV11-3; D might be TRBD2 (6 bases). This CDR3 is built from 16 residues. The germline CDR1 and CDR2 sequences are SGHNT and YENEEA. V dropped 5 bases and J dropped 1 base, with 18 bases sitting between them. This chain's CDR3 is CASSPNPGLASYEQYF. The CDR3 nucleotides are TGTGCCAGCAGCCCAAACCCGGGACTGGCGTCCTACGAGCAGTACTTC.

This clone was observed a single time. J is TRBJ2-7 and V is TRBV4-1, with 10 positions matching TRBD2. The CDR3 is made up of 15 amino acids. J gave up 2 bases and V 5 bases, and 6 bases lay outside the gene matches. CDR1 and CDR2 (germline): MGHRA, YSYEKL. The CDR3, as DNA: TGCGCCAGCAGCGGTGGGACTAGCGAGACCTACGAGCAGTACTTC. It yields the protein CASSGGTSETYEQYF.

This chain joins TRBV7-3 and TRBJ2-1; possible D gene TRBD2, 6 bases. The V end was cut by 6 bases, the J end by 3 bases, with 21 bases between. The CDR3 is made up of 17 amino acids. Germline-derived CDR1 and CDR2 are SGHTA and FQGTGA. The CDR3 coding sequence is TGTGCCAGCAGTCAAAGAGGCGCTAGCGAGTACTACAATGAGCAGTTCTTC. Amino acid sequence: CASSQRGASEYYNEQFF.

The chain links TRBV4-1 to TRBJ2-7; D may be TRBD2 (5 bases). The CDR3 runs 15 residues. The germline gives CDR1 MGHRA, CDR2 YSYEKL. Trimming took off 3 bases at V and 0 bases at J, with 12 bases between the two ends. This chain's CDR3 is CASSQLGISSYEQYF. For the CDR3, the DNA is TGCGCCAGCAGCCAGCTCGGGATAAGCTCCTACGAGCAGTACTTC.

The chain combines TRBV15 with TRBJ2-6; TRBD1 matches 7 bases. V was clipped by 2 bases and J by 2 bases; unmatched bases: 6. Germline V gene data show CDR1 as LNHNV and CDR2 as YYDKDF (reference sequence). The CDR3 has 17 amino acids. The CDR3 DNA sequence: TGTGCCACCAGCAGAAGTAAAACAGGGGCTGGGGCCAACGTCCTGACTTTC. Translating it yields CATSRSKTGAGANVLTF.

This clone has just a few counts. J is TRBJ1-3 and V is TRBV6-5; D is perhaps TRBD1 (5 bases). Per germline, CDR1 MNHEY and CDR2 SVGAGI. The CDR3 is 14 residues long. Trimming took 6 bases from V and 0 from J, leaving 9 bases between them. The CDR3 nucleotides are TGTGCCAGCAGCCTACAGGACTCTGGAAACACCATATATTTT. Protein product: CASSLQDSGNTIYF.

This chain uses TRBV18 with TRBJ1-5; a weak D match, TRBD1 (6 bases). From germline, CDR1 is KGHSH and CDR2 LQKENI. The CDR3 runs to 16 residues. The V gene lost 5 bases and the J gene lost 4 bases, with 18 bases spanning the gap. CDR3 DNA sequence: TGTGCCAGCTCAGGGGGGGGGCTGGGGCCGAATCAGCCCCAGCATTTT. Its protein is CASSGGGLGPNQPQHF.

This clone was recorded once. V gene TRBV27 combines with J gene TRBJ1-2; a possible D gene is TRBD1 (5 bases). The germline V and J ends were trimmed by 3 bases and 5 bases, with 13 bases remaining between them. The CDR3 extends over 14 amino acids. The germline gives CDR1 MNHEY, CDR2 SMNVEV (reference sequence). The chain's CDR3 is CASSLRQGNYGYTF. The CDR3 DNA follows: TGTGCCAGCAGTTTGCGGCAGGGCAATTATGGCTACACCTTC.

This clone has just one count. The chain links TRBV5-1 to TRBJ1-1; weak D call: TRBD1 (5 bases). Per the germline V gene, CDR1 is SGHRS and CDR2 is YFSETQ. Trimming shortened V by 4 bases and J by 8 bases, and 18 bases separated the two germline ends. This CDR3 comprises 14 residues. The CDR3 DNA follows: TGCGCCAGCAGCCGCGGGACGGCCCTCCTCGAAGCTTTCTTT. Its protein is CASSRGTALLEAFF.

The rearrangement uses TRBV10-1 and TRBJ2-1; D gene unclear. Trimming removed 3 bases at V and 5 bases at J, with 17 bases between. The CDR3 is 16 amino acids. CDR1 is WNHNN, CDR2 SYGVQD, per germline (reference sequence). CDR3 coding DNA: TGCGCCAGCAGTGATCTAACCTCTCCTCTCGACAATGAGCAGTTCTTC. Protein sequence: CASSDLTSPLDNEQFF.

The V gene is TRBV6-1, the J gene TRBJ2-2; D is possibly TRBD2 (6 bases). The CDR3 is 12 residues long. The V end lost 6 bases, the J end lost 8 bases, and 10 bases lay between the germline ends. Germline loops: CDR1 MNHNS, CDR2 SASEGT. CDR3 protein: CASREAGGELFF. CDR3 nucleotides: TGTGCCAGCAGGGAGGCGGGGGGGGAGCTGTTTTTT.

In DNA, the CDR3 is TGTGCCAGCAGTACCCGGACTAGCACCTACGAGCAGTACTTC. It is translated as CASSTRTSTYEQYF. V and J are TRBV27 and TRBJ2-7, with 8 bases lining up with TRBD2. Germline-derived CDR1 and CDR2 are MNHEY and SMNVEV (reference sequence). There are 14 residues in the CDR3. J lost 2 bases, V lost 5 bases, and 5 bases had no gene match.

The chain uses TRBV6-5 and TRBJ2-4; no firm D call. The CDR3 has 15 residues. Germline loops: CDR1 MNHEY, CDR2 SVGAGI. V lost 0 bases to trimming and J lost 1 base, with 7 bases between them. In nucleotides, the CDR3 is TGTGCCAGCAGTTACTCGGGCAGGGCCAAAAACATTCAGTACTTC. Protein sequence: CASSYSGRAKNIQYF.

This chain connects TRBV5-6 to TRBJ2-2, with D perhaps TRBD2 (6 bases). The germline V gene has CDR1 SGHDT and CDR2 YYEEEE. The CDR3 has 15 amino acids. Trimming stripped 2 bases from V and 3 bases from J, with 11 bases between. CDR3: CASSLGPGDTGELFF. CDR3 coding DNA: TGTGCCAGCAGCTTAGGACCGGGAGACACCGGGGAGCTGTTTTTT.

The CDR3 DNA reads as TGTGCCAGTAGTGGGGGACTAGACGAAGAGACCCAGTACTTC. Its translation: CASSGGLDEETQYF. The rearrangement links TRBV19 to TRBJ2-5, with 8 bases aligning to TRBD2. Germline-derived CDR1 and CDR2 are LNHDA and SQIVND (reference sequence). The CDR3 runs 14 residues. V lost 5 bases and J lost 3; bases outside the gene matches: 5.

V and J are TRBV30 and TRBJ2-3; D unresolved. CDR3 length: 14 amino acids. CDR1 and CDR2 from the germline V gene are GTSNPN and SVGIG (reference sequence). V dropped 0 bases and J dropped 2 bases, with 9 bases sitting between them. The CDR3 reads CAWSVWRNTDTQYF. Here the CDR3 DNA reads TGTGCCTGGAGTGTATGGCGGAACACAGATACGCAGTATTTT.

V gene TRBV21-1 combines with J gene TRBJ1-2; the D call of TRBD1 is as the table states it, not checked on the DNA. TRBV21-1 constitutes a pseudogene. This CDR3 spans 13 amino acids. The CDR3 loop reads CALTGTMADGYTF. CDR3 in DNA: TGTGCCCTAACCGGGACAATGGCAGATGGCTACACCTTC.

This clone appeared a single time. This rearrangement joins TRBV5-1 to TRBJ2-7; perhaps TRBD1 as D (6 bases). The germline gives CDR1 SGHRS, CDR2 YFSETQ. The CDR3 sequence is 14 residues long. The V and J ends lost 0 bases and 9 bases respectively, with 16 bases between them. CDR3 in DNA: TGCGCCAGCAGCTTGGCCTGGCCACAGGGAGCGCAGTACTTC. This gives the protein CASSLAWPQGAQYF.